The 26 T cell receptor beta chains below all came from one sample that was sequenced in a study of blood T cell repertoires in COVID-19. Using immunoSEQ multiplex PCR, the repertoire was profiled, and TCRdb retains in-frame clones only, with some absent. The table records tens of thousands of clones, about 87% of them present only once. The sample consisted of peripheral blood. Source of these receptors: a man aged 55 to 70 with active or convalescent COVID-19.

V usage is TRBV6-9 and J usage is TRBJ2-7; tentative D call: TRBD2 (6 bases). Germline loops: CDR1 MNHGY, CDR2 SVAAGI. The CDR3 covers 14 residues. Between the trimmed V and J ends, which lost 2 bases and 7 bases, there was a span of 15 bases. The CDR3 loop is CASSYPAGSGEQYF. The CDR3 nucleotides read TGTGCCAGCAGTTATCCGGCGGGGTCGGGTGAGCAGTACTTC.

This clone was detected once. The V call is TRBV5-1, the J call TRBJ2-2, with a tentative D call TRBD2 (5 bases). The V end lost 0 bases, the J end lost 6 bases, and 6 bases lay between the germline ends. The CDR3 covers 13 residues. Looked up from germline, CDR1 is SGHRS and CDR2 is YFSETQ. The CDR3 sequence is CASSLGRAGELFF. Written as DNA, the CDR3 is TGCGCCAGCAGCTTGGGGCGGGCCGGGGAGCTGTTTTTT.

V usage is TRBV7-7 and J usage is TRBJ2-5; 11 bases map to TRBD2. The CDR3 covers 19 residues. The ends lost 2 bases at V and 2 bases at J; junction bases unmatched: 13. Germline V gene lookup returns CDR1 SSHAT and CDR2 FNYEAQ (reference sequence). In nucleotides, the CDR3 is TGTGCCAGCAGCTTAAATTTGATTCTAGCGGGGGGACTACAAGAGACCCAGTACTTC. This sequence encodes CASSLNLILAGGLQETQYF.

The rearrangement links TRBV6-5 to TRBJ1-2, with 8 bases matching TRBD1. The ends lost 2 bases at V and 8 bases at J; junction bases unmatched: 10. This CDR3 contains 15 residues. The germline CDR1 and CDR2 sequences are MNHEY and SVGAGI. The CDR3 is CASSYGGQEGGGYTF. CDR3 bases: TGTGCCAGCAGTTACGGGGGACAGGAGGGCGGGGGCTACACCTTC.

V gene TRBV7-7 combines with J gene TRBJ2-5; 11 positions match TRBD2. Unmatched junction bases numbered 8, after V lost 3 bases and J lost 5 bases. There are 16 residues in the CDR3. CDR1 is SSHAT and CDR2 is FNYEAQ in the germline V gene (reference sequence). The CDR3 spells CASSFNSGGGRETQYF. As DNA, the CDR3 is TGTGCCAGCAGCTTTAATAGCGGGGGGGGCCGGGAGACCCAGTACTTC.

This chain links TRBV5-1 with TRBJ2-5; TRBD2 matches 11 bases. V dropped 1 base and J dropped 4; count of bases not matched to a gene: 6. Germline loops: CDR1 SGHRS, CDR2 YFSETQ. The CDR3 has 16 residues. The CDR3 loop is CASSLLAGGPGETQYF. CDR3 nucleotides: TGCGCCAGCAGCTTGTTAGCGGGAGGGCCGGGAGAGACCCAGTACTTC.

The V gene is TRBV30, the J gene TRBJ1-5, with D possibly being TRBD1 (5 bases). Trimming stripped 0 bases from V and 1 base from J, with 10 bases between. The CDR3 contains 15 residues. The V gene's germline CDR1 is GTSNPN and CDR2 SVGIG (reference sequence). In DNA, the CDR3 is TGTGCCTGGAGTGTAGGGGATGGGAGCAATCAGCCCCAGCATTTT. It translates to CAWSVGDGSNQPQHF.

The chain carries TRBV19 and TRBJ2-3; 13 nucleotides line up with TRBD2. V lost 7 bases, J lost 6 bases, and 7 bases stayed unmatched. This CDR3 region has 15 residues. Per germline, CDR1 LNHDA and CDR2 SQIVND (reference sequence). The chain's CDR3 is CASTRTSGRGDTQYF. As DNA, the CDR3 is TGTGCCAGTACCAGGACTAGCGGGAGAGGGGATACGCAGTATTTT.

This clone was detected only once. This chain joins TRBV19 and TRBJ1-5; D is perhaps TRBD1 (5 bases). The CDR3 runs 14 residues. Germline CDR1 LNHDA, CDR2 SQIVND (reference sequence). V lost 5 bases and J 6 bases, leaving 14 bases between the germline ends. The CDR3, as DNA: TGTGCCAGTAGTCGGCAGGGTCTTAGTCAGCCCCAGCATTTT. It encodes CASSRQGLSQPQHF.

The CDR3 coding sequence is TGTGCCAGCAGCTTAGGCCAGGAAAACACCATATATTTT. This sequence encodes CASSLGQENTIYF. This chain connects TRBV7-9 to TRBJ1-3; no clear D gene. V was shortened by 1 base and J by 6 bases, with 7 bases between the two germline ends. The CDR3 is 13 amino acids. The germline V gene encodes CDR1 SEHNR and CDR2 FQNEAQ (reference sequence).

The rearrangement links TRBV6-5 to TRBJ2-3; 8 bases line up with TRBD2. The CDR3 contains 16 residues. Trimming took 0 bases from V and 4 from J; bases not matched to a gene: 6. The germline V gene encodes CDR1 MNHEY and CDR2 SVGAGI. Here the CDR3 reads CASSYSPPGGPDTQYF. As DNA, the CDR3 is TGTGCCAGCAGTTACTCCCCACCGGGAGGGCCAGATACGCAGTATTTT.

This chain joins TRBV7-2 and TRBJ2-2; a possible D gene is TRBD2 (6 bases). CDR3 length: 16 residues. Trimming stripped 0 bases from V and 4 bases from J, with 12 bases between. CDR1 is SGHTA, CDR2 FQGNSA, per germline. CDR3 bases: TGTGCCAGCAGCTTAGCAACTAGCTTGTTCACCGGGGAGCTGTTTTTT. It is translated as CASSLATSLFTGELFF.

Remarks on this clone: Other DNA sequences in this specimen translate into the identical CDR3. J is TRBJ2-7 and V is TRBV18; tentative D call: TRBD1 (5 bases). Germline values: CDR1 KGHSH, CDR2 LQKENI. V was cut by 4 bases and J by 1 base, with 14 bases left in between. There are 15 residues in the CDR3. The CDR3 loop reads CASSRTGSSSYEQYF. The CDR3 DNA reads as TGTGCCAGCTCACGTACAGGCTCGAGTTCCTACGAGCAGTACTTC.

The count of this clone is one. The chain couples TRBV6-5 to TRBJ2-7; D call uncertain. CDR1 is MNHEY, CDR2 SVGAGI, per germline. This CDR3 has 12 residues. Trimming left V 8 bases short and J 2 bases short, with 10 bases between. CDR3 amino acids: CASGSRAYEQYF. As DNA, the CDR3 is TGTGCCAGCGGTTCGCGCGCCTACGAGCAGTACTTC.

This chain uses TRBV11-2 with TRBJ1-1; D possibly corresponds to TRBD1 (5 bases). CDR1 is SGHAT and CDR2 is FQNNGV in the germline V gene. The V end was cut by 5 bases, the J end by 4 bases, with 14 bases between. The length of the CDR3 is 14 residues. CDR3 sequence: CASSPSRDTTEAFF. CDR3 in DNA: TGTGCCAGCAGCCCGAGCAGGGATACCACTGAAGCTTTCTTT.

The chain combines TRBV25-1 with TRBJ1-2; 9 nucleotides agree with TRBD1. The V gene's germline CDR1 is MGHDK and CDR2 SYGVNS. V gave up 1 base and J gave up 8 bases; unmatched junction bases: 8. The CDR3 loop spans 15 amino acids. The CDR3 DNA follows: TGTGCCAGCAGTGAATTTATGGGACAGGGCGGAGGCTACACCTTC. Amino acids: CASSEFMGQGGGYTF.

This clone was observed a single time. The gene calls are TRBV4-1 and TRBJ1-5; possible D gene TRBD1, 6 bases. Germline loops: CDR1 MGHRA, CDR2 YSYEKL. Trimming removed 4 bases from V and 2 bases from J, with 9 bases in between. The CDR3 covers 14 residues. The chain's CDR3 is CASSPAGGNQPQHF. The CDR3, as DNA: TGCGCCAGCAGCCCGGCAGGGGGCAATCAGCCCCAGCATTTT.

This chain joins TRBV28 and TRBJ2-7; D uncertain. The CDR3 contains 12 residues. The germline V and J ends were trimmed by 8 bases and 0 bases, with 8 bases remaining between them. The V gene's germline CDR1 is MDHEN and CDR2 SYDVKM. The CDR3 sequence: CASRYSSYEQYF. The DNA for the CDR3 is TGTGCCAGCCGGTATAGCTCCTACGAGCAGTACTTC.

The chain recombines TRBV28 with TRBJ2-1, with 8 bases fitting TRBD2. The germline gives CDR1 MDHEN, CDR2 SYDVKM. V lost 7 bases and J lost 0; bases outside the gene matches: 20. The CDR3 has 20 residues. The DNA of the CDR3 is TGTGCCAGCAATACCCCTCCCAAGGGCGGGGGGCGGAGCTCCTACAATGAGCAGTTCTTC. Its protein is CASNTPPKGGGRSSYNEQFF.

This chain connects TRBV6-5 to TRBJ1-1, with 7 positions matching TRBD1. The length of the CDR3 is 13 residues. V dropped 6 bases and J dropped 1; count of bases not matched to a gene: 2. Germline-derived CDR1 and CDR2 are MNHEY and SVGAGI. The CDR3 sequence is CASRTGPNTEAFF. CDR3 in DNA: TGTGCCAGCAGGACAGGGCCGAACACTGAAGCTTTCTTT.

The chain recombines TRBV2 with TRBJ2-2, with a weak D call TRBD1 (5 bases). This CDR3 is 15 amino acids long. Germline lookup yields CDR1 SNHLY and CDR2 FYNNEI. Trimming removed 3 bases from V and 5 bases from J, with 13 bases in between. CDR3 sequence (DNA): TGTGCCAGCAGTGAGTCAGGGCGAATTACCGGGGAGCTGTTTTTT. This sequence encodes CASSESGRITGELFF. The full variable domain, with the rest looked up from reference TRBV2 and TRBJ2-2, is EPEVTQTPSHQVTQMGQEVILRCVPISNHLYFYWYRQILGQKVEFLVSFYNNEISEKSEIFDDQFSVERPDGSNFTLKIRSTKLEDSAMYFCASSESGRITGELFFGEGSRLTVL.

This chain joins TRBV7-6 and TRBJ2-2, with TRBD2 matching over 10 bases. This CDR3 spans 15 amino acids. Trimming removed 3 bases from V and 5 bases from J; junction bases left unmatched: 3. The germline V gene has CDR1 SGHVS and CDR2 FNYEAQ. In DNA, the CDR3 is TGTGCCAGCAGCTTCCTAGCGGGAGATACCGGGGAGCTGTTTTTT. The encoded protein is CASSFLAGDTGELFF.

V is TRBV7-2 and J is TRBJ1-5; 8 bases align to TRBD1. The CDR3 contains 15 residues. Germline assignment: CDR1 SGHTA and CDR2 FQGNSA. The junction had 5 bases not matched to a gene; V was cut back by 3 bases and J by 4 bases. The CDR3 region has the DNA TGTGCCAGCAGCTTCCCGACAGGGGATAATCAGCCCCAGCATTTT. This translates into CASSFPTGDNQPQHF.

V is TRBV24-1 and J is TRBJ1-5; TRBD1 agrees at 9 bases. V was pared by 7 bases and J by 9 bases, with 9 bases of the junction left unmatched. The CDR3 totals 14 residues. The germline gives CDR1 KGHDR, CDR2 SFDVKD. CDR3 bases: TGTGCCACCAGCCACCGGGACAGGGAAGGGCCCCAGCATTTT. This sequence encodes CATSHRDREGPQHF.

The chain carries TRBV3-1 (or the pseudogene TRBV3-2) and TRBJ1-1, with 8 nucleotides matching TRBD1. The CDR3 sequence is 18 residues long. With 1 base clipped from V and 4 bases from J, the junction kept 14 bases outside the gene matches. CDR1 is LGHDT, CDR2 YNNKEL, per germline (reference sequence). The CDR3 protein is CASSQALGTGGKGTEAFF. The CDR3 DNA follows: TGTGCCAGCAGCCAAGCGTTGGGAACAGGGGGTAAGGGCACTGAAGCTTTCTTT.

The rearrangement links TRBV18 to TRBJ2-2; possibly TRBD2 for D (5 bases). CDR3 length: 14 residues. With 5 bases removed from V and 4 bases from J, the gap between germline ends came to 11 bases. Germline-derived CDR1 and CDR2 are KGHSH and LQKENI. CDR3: CASSFTSSTGELFF. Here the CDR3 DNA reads TGTGCCAGCTCATTCACTAGTAGCACCGGGGAGCTGTTTTTT.